This T cell receptor (beta chain) was sequenced in a study of blood T cell repertoires in COVID-19. Across the study: The United States, Italy and Spain supplied acute and convalescent COVID-19 samples. T cells, B-cell-depleted T cells, or PBMCs provided the cDNA or gDNA that served as material.

J lost 4 bases, V lost 3 bases, and 4 bases had no gene match. The germline V gene encodes CDR1 SGDLS and CDR2 YYNGEE. This CDR3 has 16 amino acids. Authors' methods: For nucleated cells, counts were estimated from reference gene primer amplification. Repertoires were generated with immunoSEQ multiplex PCR, while TCRdb's copy carries only in-frame clones and drops some. V and J calls and clone size are as listed in that table; D and trimming were resolved from the DNA. The data show about 71,000 clones, about 80% seen once. The receptor was derived from an elderly woman with acute or convalescent COVID-19. V and J are TRBV9 and TRBJ2-2; 12 positions agree with TRBD2. The sequenced material came from peripheral blood. The DNA of the CDR3 is TGTGCCAGCAGCGCTAGCGGGAGGGGGGGCACCGGGGAGCTGTTTTTT. The encoded protein is CASSASGRGGTGELFF.